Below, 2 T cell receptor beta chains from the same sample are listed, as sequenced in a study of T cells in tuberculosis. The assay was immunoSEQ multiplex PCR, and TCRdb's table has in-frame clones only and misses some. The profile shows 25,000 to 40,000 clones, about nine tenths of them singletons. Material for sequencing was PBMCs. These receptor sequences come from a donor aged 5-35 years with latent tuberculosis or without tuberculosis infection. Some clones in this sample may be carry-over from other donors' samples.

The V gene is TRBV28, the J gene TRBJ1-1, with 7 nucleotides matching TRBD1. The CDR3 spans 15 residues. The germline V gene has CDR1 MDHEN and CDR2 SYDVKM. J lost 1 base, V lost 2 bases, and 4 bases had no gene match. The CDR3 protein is CASSLTGTANTEAFF. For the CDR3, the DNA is TGTGCCAGCAGTTTAACCGGGACAGCGAACACTGAAGCTTTCTTT.

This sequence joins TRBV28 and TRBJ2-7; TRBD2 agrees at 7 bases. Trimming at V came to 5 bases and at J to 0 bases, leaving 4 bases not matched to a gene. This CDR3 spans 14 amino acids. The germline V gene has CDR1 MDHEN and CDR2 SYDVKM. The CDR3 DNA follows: TGTGCCAGCAGTCCTAGCGGCAGCTCCTACGAGCAGTACTTC. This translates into CASSPSGSSYEQYF.